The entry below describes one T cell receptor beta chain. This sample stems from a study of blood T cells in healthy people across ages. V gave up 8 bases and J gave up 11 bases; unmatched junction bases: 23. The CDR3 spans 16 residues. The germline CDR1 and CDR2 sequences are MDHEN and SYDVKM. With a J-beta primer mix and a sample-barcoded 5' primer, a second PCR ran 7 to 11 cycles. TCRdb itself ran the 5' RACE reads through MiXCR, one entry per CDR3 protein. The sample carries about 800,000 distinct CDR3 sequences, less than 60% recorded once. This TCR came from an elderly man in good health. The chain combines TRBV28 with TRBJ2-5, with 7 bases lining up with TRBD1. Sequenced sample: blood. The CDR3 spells CASRDLGQGDGREQYF. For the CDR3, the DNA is TGTGCCAGCCGTGATCTGGGGCAGGGGGATGGCCGTGAGCAGTACTTC.